The clone carrying this TCR beta chain turned up a few times. Its antigen is not known. This sample is drawn from a study of T cell repertoires in cytomegalovirus infection. Overall study context: It was the public TCR beta signatures that indicated both CMV infection and matching HLA type. Study results and caveats: Cumulative public TCR beta family frequency identified carriers of CMV plus the relevant HLA.

Via MiXCR, TCRdb re-called the reads, giving one row per CDR3 protein. Found here are some 440,000 distinct CDR3 sequences, approximately 32% of them singletons; the top ten hold around 13%. Trimming removed 11 bases at V and 9 bases at J, with 14 bases between. Germline loops: CDR1 MNHEY, CDR2 SVGAGI. CDR3 size: 10 residues. The chain recombines TRBV6-5 with TRBJ2-7; unclear D gene. The sample taken for sequencing was PBMCs. The sequence was collected from a human donor in good health (CMV status not recorded). Some clones in this sample may be carry-over from other donors' samples. This CDR3 is CAALPERQYF. In nucleotides, the CDR3 is TGTGCCGCCCTCCCCGAGCGGCAGTACTTC.